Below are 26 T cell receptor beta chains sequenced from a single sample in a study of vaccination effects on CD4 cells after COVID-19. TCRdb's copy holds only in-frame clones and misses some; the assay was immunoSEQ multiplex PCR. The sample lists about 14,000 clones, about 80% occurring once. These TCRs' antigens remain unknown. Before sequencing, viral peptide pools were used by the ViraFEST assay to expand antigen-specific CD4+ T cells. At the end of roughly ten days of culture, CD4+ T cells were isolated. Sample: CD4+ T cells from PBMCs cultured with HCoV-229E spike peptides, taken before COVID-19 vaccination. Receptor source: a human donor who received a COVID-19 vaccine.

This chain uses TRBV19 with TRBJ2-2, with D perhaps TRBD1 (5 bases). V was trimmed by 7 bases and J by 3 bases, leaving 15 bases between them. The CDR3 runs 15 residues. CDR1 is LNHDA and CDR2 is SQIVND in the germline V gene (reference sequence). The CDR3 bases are TGTGCCAGTAAACCAGGGATTGGAGACACCGGGGAGCTGTTTTTT. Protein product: CASKPGIGDTGELFF.

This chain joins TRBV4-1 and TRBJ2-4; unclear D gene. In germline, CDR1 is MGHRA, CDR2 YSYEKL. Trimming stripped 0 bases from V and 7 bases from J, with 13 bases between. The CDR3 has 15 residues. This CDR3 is CASSQDRGVGNIQYF. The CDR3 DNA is TGCGCCAGCAGCCAAGATAGAGGCGTAGGGAACATTCAGTACTTC.

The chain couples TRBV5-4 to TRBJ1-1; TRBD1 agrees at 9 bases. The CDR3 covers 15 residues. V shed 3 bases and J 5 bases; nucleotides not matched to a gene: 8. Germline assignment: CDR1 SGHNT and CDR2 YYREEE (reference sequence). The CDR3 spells CASSSVGQGRTEAFF. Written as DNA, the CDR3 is TGTGCCAGCAGCTCTGTAGGACAGGGGAGAACTGAAGCTTTCTTT.

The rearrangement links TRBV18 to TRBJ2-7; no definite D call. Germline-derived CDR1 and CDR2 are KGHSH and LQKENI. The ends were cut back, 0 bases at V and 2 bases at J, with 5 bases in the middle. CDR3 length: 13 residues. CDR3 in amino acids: CASSPPLAYEQYF. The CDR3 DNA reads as TGTGCCAGCTCACCACCCCTGGCCTACGAGCAGTACTTC.

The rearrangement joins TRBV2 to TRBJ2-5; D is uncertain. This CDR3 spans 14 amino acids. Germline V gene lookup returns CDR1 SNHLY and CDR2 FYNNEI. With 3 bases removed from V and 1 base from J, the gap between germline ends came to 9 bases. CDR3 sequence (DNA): TGTGCCAGCAGTGACATGGGCTCCCAAGAGACCCAGTACTTC. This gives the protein CASSDMGSQETQYF.

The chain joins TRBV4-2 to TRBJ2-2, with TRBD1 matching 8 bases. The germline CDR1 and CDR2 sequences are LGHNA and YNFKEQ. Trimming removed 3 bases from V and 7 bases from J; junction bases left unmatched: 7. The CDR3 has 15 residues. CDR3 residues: CASSQMDRDNGELFF. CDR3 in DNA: TGTGCCAGCAGCCAGATGGACAGGGATAACGGGGAGCTGTTTTTT.

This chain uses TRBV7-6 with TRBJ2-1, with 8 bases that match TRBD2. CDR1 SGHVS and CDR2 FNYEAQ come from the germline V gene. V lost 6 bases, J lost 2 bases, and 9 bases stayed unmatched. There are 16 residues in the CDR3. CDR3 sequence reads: CASSPSAGLAYNEQFF. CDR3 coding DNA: TGTGCCAGCAGTCCCTCAGCGGGACTAGCCTACAATGAGCAGTTCTTC.

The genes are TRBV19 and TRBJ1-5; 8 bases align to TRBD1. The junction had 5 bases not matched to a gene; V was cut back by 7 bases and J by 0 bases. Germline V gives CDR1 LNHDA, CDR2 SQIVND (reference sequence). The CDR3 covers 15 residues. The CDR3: CASTRTGPSNQPQHF. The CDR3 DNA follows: TGTGCCAGTACCCGGACAGGGCCTAGCAATCAGCCCCAGCATTTT.

CDR3 in amino acids: CASWTGAYNSPLHF. The CDR3 DNA reads as TGCGCCAGCTGGACAGGCGCATATAATTCACCCCTCCACTTT. This chain uses TRBV5-1 with TRBJ1-6, with 7 positions matching TRBD1. The CDR3 has 14 amino acids. The J segment lost 4 bases and the V segment lost 7 bases, leaving 5 bases of the junction unmatched. From germline, CDR1 is SGHRS and CDR2 YFSETQ.

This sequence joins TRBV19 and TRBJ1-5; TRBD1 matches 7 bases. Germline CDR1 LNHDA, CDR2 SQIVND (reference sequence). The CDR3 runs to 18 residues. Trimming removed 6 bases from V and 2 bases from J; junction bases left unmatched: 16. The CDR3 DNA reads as TGTGCCAGTAGCCCCGACAGGGCCCGCTATTCCCGCAATCAGCCCCAGCATTTT. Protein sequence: CASSPDRARYSRNQPQHF.

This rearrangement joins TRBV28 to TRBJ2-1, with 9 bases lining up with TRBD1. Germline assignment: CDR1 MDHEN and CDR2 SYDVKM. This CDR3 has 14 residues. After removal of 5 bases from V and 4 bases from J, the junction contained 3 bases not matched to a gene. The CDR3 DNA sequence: TGTGCCAGCAGTACAGGGGGCTTATACAATGAGCAGTTCTTC. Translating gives CASSTGGLYNEQFF.

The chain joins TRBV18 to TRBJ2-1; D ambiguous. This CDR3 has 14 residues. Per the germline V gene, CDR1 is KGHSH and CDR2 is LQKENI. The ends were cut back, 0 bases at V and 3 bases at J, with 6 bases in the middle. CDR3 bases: TGTGCCAGCTCACCACCCGGACGCTACAATGAGCAGTTCTTC. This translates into CASSPPGRYNEQFF.

Written as DNA, the CDR3 is TGCGCCAGCAGCGACAGTTCGGGACGCGGTTCACCCCTCCACTTT. Translating it yields CASSDSSGRGSPLHF. The gene calls are TRBV5-1 and TRBJ1-6; D possibly corresponds to TRBD1 (5 bases). Germline-derived CDR1 and CDR2 are SGHRS and YFSETQ. The CDR3 totals 15 residues. V was pared by 4 bases and J by 9 bases, with 17 bases between.

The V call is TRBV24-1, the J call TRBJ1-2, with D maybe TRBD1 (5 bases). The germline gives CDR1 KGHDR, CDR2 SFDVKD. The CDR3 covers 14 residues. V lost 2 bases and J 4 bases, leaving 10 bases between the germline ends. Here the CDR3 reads CATSDSRRGYGYTF. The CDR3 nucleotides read TGTGCCACCAGTGATTCGCGAAGGGGCTATGGCTACACCTTC.

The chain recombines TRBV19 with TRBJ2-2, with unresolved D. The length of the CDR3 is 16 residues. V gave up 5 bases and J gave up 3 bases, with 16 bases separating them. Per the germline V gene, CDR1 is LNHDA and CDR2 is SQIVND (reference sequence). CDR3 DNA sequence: TGTGCCAGTAGTGAACAAGGGTTTCTCGACACCGGGGAGCTGTTTTTT. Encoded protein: CASSEQGFLDTGELFF.

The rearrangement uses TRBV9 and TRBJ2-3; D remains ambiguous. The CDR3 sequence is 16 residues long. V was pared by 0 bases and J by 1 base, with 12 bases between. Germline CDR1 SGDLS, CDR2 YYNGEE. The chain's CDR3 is CASSVETIGGTDTQYF. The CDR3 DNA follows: TGTGCCAGCAGCGTAGAAACGATTGGGGGCACAGATACGCAGTATTTT.

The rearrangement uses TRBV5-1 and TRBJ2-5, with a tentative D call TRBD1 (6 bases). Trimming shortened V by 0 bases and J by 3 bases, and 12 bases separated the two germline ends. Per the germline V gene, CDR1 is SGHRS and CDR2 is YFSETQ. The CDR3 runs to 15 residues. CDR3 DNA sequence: TGCGCCAGCAGCTTGGGGGGCGGACAGAAAGAGACCCAGTACTTC. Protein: CASSLGGGQKETQYF.

In DNA, the CDR3 is TGTGCCAGCAGCGTCGACGGGGGACTAGCGGGCTTCTACGAGCAGTACTTC. Protein product: CASSVDGGLAGFYEQYF. The chain carries TRBV7-9 and TRBJ2-7, with 12 positions matching TRBD2. Trimming at V came to 5 bases and at J to 3 bases, leaving 11 bases not matched to a gene. CDR1 is SEHNR, CDR2 FQNEAQ, per germline (reference sequence). This CDR3 is 17 amino acids long.

This CDR3 is CASSRGTSGSRVAHEQYF. CDR3 nucleotide sequence: TGTGCCAGCAGCCGCGGGACTAGCGGGAGTCGGGTTGCCCACGAGCAGTACTTC. V is TRBV5-4 and J is TRBJ2-7, with 14 bases lining up with TRBD2. There are 18 residues in the CDR3. The germline gives CDR1 SGHNT, CDR2 YYREEE (reference sequence). After removal of 4 bases from V and 5 bases from J, the junction contained 14 bases not matched to a gene.

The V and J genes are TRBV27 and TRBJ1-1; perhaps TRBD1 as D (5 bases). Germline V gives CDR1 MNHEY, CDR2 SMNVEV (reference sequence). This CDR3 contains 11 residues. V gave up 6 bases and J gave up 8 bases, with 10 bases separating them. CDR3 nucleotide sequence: TGTGCCAGCAGCATCGGGACGGAAGCTTTCTTT. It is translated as CASSIGTEAFF.

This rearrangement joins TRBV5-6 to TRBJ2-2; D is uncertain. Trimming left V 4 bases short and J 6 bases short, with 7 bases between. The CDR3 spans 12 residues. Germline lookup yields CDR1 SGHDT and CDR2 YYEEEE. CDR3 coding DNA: TGTGCCAGCAGCCCGTGGGCCGGGGAGCTGTTTTTT. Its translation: CASSPWAGELFF.

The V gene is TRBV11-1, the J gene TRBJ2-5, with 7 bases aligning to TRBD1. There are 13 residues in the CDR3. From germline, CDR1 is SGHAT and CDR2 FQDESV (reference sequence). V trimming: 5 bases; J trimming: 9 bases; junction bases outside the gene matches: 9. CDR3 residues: CASSKGTALAQYF. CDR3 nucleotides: TGTGCCAGCAGCAAAGGGACAGCTCTGGCCCAGTACTTC. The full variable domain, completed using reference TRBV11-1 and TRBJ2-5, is EAEVAQSPRYKITEKSQAVAFWCDPISGHATLYWYRQILGQGPELLVQFQDESVVDDSQLPKDRFSAERLKGVDSTLKIQPAELGDSAMYLCASSKGTALAQYFGPGTRLLVL.

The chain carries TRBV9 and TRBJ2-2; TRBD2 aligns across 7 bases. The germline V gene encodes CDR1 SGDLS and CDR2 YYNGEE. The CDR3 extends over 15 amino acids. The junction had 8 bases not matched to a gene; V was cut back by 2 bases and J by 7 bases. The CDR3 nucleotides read TGTGCCAGCAGCGTCGGTGGCGGGAGTAGCGGGGAGCTGTTTTTT. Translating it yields CASSVGGGSSGELFF.

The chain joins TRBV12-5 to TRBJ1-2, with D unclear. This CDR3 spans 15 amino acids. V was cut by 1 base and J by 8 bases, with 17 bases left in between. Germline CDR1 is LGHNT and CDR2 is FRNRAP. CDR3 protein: CASGLALTHARGYTF. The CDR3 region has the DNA TGTGCTAGTGGTTTGGCCCTGACCCACGCGCGGGGCTACACCTTC.

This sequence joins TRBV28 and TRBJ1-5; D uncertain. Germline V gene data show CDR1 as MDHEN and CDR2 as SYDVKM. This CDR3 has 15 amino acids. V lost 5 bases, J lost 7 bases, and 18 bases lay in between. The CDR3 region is CASSLPVPTSQPQHF. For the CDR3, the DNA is TGTGCCAGCAGTCTGCCCGTCCCTACCTCCCAGCCCCAGCATTTT.

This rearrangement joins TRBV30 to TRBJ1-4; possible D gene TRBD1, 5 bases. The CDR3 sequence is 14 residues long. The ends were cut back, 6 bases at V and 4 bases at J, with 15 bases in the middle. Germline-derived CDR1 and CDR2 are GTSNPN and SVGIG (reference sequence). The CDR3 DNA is TGTGCCTGCCTATCCGGGACCAGTAATGAAAAACTGTTTTTT. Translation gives CACLSGTSNEKLFF.